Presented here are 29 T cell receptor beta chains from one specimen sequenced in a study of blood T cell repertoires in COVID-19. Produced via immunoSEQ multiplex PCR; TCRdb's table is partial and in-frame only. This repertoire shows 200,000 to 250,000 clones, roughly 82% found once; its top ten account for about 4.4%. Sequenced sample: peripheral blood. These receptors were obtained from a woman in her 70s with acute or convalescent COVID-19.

The CDR3 spells CASSIVGLGNQPQHF. The CDR3 coding sequence is TGTGCCAGTAGTATTGTGGGCTTAGGCAATCAGCCCCAGCATTTT. The V gene is TRBV19, the J gene TRBJ1-5; D unclear. Germline V gene lookup returns CDR1 LNHDA and CDR2 SQIVND (reference sequence). The length of the CDR3 is 15 residues. Trimming stripped 3 bases from V and 2 bases from J, with 11 bases between.

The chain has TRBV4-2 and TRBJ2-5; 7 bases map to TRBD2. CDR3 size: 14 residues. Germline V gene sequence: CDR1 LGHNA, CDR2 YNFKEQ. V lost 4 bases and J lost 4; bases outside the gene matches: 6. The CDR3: CASSPKGGRETQYF. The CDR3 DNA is TGTGCCAGCAGCCCAAAGGGAGGGAGAGAGACCCAGTACTTC.

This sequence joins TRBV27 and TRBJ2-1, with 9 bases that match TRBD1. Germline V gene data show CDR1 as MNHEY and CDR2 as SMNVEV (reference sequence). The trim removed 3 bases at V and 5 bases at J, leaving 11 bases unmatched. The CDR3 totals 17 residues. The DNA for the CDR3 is TGTGCCAGCAGTTTTATAATCCCGACAGGGGGTAACAATGAGCAGTTCTTC. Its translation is CASSFIIPTGGNNEQFF.

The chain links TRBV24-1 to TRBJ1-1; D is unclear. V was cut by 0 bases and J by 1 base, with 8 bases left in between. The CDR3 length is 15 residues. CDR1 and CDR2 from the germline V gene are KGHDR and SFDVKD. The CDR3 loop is CATSDLQLPNTEAFF. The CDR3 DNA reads TGTGCCACCAGTGATTTGCAACTACCGAACACTGAAGCTTTCTTT.

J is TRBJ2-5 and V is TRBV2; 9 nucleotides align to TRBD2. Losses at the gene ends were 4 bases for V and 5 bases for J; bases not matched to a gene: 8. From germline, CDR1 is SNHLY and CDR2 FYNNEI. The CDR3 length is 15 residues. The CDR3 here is CASSGRTSDGETQYF. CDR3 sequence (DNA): TGTGCCAGCAGTGGTAGGACTAGCGACGGGGAGACCCAGTACTTC.

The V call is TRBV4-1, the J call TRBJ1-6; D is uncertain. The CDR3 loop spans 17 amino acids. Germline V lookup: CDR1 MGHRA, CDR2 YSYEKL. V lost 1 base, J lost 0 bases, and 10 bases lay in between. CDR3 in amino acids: CASSQAGLSSYNSPLHF. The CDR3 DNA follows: TGCGCCAGCAGCCAAGCAGGCCTTAGCTCCTATAATTCACCCCTCCACTTT.

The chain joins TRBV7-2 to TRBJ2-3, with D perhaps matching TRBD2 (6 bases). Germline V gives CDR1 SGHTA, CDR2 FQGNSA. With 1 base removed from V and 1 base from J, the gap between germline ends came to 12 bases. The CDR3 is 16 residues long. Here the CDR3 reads CASSLVGWGGTDTQYF. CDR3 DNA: TGTGCCAGCAGCTTAGTAGGGTGGGGGGGCACAGATACGCAGTATTTT.

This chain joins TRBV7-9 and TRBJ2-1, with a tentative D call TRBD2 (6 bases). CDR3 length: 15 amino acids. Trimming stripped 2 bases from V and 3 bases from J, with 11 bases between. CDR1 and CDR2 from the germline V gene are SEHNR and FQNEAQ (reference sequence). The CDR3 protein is CASSLLAGYYNEQFF. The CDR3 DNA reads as TGTGCCAGCAGCTTACTTGCGGGGTACTACAATGAGCAGTTCTTC.

CDR3 sequence reads: CATVGSPGQEGIYGYTF. CDR3 coding DNA: TGTGCCACCGTGGGTTCGCCCGGGCAGGAGGGGATCTATGGCTACACCTTC. The rearrangement uses TRBV7-2 and TRBJ1-2, with D tentatively TRBD1 (5 bases). Trimming pared 10 bases from V and 4 bases from J, leaving 28 bases between. The CDR3 covers 17 residues. CDR1 and CDR2 from the germline V gene are SGHTA and FQGNSA.

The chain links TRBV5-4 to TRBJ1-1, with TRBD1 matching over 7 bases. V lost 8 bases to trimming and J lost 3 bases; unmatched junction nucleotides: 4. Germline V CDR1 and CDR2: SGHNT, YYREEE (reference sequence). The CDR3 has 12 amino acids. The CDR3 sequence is CARTGKDTEAFF. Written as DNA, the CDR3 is TGTGCCAGGACAGGGAAGGACACTGAAGCTTTCTTT.

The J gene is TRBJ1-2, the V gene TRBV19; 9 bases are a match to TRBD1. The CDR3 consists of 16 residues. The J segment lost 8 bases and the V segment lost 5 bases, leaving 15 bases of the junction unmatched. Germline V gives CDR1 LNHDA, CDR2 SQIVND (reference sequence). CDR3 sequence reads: CASSRAGTGYLGGYTF. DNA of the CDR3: TGTGCCAGTAGTCGTGCCGGGACAGGGTACCTGGGGGGCTACACCTTC.

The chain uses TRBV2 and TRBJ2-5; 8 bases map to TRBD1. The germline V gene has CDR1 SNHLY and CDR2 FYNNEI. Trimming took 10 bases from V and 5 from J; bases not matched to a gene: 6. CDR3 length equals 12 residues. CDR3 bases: TGTGCCACCGGTGCAGGGGGCGAGACCCAGTACTTC. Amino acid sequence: CATGAGGETQYF.

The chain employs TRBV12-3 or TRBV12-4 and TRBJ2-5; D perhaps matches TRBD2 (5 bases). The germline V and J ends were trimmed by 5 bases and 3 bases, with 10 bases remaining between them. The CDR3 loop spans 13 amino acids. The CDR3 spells CASSPREKETQYF. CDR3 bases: TGTGCCAGCAGTCCCCGGGAAAAAGAGACCCAGTACTTC.

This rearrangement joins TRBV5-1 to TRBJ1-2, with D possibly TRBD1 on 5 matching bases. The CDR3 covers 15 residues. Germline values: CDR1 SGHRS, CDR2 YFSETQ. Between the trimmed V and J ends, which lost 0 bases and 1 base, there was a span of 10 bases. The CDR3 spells CASSLGYQGNYGYTF. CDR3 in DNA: TGCGCCAGCAGCTTGGGTTATCAGGGTAACTATGGCTACACCTTC.

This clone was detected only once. The CDR3 protein is CASSLFQGYGYTF. CDR3 nucleotides: TGTGCCAGCAGCTTGTTCCAGGGGTATGGCTACACCTTC. The V gene is TRBV5-4, the J gene TRBJ1-2; TRBD1 might be the D (6 bases). Trimming took off 1 base at V and 5 bases at J, with 9 bases between the two ends. Germline assignment: CDR1 SGHNT and CDR2 YYREEE (reference sequence). This CDR3 contains 13 residues. The entire variable domain, with the rest obtained from reference TRBV5-4 and TRBJ1-2, is as follows: ETGVTQSPTHLIKTRGQQVTLRCSSQSGHNTVSWYQQALGQGPQFIFQYYREEENGRGNFPPRFSGLQFPNYSSELNVNALELDDSALYLCASSLFQGYGYTFGSGTRLTVV.

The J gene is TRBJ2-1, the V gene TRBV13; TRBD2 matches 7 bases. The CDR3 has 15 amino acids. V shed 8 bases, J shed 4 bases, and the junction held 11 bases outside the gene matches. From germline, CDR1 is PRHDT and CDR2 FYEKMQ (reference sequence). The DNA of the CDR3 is TGTGCCAGCCGCCTGCTGAGCGGGGCATACAATGAGCAGTTCTTC. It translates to CASRLLSGAYNEQFF.

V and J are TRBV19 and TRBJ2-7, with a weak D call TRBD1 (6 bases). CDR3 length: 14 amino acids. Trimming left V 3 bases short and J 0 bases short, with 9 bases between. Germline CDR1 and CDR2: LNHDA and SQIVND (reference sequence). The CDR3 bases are TGTGCCAGTAGTATCCAGGGACACTCCTACGAGCAGTACTTC. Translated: CASSIQGHSYEQYF. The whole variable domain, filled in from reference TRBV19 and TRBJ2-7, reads DGGITQSPKYLFRKEGQNVTLSCEQNLNHDAMYWYRQDPGQGLRLIYYSQIVNDFQKGDIAEGYSVSREKKESFPLTVTSAQKNPTAFYLCASSIQGHSYEQYFGPGTRLTVT.

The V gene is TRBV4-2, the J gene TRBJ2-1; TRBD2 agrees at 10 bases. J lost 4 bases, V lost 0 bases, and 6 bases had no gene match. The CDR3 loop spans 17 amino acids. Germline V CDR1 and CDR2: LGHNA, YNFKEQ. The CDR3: CASSQDITSGAYNEQFF. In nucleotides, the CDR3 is TGTGCCAGCAGCCAAGATATAACTAGCGGGGCGTACAATGAGCAGTTCTTC.

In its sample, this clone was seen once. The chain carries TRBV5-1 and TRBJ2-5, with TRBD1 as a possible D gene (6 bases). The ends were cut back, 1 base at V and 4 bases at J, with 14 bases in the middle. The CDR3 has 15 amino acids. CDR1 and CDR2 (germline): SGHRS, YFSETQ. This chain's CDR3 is CASSLNTGNGETQYF. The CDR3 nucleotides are TGCGCCAGCAGCTTGAACACAGGGAATGGAGAGACCCAGTACTTC.

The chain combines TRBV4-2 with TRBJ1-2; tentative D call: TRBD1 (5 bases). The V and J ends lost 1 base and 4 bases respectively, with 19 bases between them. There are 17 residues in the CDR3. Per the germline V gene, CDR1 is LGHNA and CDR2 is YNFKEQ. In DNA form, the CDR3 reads TGTGCCAGCAGCCAAGGGACCTCGGGAGGGGTGGCCTATGGCTACACCTTC. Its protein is CASSQGTSGGVAYGYTF.

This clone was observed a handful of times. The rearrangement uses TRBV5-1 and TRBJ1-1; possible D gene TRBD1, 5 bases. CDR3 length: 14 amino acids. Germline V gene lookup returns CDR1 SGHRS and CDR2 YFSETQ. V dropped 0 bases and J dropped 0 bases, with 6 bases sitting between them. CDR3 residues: CASSLGQMNTEAFF. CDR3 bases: TGCGCCAGCAGCTTGGGACAGATGAACACTGAAGCTTTCTTT.

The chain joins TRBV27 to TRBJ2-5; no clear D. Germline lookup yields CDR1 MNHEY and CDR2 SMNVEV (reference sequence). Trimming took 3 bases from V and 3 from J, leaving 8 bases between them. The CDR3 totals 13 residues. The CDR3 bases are TGTGCCAGCAGTTTGTACCCAGAAGAGACCCAGTACTTC. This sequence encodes CASSLYPEETQYF.

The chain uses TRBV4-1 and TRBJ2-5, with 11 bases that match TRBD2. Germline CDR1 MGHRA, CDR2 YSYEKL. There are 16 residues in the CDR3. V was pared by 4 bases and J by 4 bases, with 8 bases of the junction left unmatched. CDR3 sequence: CASSRLSGTSGETQYF. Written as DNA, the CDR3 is TGCGCCAGCAGCCGATTATCCGGGACTAGCGGAGAGACCCAGTACTTC.

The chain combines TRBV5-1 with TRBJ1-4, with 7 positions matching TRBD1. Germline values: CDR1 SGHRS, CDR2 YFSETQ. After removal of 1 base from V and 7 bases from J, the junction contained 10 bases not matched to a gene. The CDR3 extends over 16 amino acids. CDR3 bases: TGCGCCAGCAGCTTGTCTTTACAGGGGCCTATTGAAAAACTGTTTTTT. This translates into CASSLSLQGPIEKLFF.

CDR3 residues: CASSQVGGKETQYF. CDR3 sequence (DNA): TGTGCCAGCAGCCAAGTTGGCGGAAAAGAGACCCAGTACTTC. The chain links TRBV3-1 (or the pseudogene TRBV3-2) to TRBJ2-5; D is undetermined. Between the trimmed V and J ends, which lost 1 base and 3 bases, there was a span of 9 bases. The length of the CDR3 is 14 residues. Per the germline V gene, CDR1 is LGHDT and CDR2 is YNNKEL (reference sequence).

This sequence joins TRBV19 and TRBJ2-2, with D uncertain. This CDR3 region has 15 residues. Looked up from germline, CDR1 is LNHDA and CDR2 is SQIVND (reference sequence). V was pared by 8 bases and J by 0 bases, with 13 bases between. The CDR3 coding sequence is TGTGCCAGTTCGCTTGGCCAGACGAACACCGGGGAGCTGTTTTTT. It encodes CASSLGQTNTGELFF.

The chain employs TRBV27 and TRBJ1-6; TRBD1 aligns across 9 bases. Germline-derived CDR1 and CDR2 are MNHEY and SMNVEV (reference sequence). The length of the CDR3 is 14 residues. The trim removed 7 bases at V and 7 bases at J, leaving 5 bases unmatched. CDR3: CASTRDRANSPLHF. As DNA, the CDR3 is TGTGCCAGCACCCGGGACAGGGCCAATTCACCCCTCCACTTT.

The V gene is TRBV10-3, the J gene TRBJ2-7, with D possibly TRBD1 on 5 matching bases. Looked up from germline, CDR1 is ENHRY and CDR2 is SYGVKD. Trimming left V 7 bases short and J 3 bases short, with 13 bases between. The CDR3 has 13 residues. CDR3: CAINRRADYEQYF. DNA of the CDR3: TGTGCCATCAATCGCAGGGCCGACTACGAGCAGTACTTC.

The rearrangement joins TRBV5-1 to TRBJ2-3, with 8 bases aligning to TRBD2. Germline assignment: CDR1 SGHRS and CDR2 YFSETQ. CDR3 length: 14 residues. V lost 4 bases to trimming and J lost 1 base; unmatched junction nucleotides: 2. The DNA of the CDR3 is TGCGCCAGCAGCGTGCGGGGGGGCACAGATACGCAGTATTTT. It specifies CASSVRGGTDTQYF. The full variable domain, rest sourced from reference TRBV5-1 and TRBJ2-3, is KAGVTQTPRYLIKTRGQQVTLSCSPISGHRSVSWYQQTPGQGLQFLFEYFSETQRNKGNFPGRFSGRQFSNSRSEMNVSTLELGDSALYLCASSVRGGTDTQYFGPGTRLTVL.